A selection of T cell receptor beta chains follows, all from one sample in a study of blood T cell repertoires in COVID-19. Here immunoSEQ multiplex PCR was the method, and the copy in TCRdb shows in-frame clones only, minus some. The sample has hundreds of thousands of clones; about 79% are singletons. Sequenced input: peripheral blood. All receptors come from an older man with acute or convalescent COVID-19. Each CDR3 is given with its conserved first and last residue.

v_call	cdr3_aa
TRBV20-1	CSASWDRNTEAFF
TRBV7-9	CASSLGPYFFLDRDEQYF
TRBV20-1	CSARGANEQFF
TRBV5-1	CASSLGPGSTEAFF
TRBV5-1	CASSFPTLDTQYF
TRBV5-5	CASSSGQGNTEAFF
TRBV6-6	CASSGTGVGNTIYF
TRBV5-6	CASSWTGGPNSPLHF
TRBV6-5	CASSYGDRGYNSPLHF
TRBV7-9	CASSSYRGQNYGYTF
TRBV14	CASSQFDTQGIDTQYF
TRBV6-6	CASSSQGVNEQYF
TRBV28	CASRPRQPYEQYF
TRBV12-5	CASGLVVTSGGATDTQYF
TRBV6-6	CAGSSGTGEMGQPQHF
TRBV7-2	CASSPLAGQSREQYF
TRBV7-3	CASSSTGGYGYTF